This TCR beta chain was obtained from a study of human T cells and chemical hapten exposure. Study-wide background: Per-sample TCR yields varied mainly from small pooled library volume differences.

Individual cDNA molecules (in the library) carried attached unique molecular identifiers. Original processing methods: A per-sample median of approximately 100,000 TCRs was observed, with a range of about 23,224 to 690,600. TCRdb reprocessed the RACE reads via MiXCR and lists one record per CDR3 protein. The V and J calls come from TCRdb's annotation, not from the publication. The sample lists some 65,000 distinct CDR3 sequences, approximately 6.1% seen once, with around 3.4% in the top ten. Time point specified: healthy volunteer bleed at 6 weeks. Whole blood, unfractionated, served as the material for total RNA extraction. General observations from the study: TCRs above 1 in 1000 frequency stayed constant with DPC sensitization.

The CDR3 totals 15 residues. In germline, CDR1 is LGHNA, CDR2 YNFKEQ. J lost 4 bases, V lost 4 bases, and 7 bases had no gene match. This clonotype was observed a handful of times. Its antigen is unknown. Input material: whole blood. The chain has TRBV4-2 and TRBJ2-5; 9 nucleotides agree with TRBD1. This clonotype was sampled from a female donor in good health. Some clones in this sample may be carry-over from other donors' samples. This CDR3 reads CASSPRTGDVETQYF. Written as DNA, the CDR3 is TGTGCCAGCAGCCCTCGGACAGGGGATGTAGAGACCCAGTACTTC.